The source of this T cell receptor beta chain is a study of CD8+ T cells in alopecia areata. Study-level results: Normal skin's resident alphabeta T cells are sequenced alongside lesional scalp T cells. Whereas mice showed it more clearly, TCR sharing across patients was murkier, possibly because of HLA.

The CDR3 totals 16 residues. Unmatched junction bases numbered 7, after V lost 1 base and J lost 3 bases. Germline V gene lookup returns CDR1 LGHNA and CDR2 YSLEER. Concerning this clone: The antigen is not known.

After isolation, RNA underwent reverse transcription to generate cDNA as the sequencing template. The assay was immunoSEQ multiplex PCR, and TCRdb's table has in-frame clones only and misses some. The repertoire holds some 120,000 clones, with 40% to 55% as singletons. Sorting of CD4+ and CD8+ T cells was performed on PBMCs. The rearrangement joins TRBV4-3 to TRBJ2-7; 9 bases fit TRBD1. The sequencing sample was made of NKG2D-low CD8+ T cells sorted from blood. The sequence derives from a human donor with alopecia areata. The CDR3 sequence is CASSQGQADRGYEQYF. CDR3 sequence (DNA): TGCGCCAGCAGCCAAGGTCAGGCGGACAGGGGCTACGAGCAGTACTTC.